This T cell receptor (beta chain) emerged from a study of shared clonotypes between healthy human individuals. Study conclusions and caveats: Against clonotypes common to all four donors, non-shared ones had lower generation probabilities.

Trimming took off 6 bases at V and 1 base at J, with 13 bases between the two ends. This CDR3 region has 15 residues. CDR1 is MDHEN and CDR2 is SYDVKM in the germline V gene. Naive CD8 isolation took CD45RO-negative cells positively selected for CCR7 and excluded terminally differentiated effector memory CD45RA+ cells. Data came from immunoSEQ multiplex PCR; TCRdb stores just in-frame clones and leaves some out. In the table there are approximately 2,000,000 clones, about 93% of which are singletons. With respect to this clone: What it binds is unknown.

The chain couples TRBV28 to TRBJ1-5, with no clear D. Input material: naive CD8+ T cells from PBMCs. The receptor comes from a man aged 18 to 35 in good health. Some clones in this sample may be carry-over from other donors' samples. The CDR3, as DNA: TGTGCCAGCAGACGCCTCAAAGAGAGCAATCAGCCCCAGCATTTT. Translation: CASRRLKESNQPQHF. Full variable domain (outside the CDR3, taken from reference TRBV28 and TRBJ1-5): DVKVTQSSRYLVKRTGEKVFLECVQDMDHENMFWYRQDPGLGLRLIYFSYDVKMKEKGDIPEGYSVSREKKERFSLILESASTNQTSMYLCASRRLKESNQPQHFGDGTRLSIL.